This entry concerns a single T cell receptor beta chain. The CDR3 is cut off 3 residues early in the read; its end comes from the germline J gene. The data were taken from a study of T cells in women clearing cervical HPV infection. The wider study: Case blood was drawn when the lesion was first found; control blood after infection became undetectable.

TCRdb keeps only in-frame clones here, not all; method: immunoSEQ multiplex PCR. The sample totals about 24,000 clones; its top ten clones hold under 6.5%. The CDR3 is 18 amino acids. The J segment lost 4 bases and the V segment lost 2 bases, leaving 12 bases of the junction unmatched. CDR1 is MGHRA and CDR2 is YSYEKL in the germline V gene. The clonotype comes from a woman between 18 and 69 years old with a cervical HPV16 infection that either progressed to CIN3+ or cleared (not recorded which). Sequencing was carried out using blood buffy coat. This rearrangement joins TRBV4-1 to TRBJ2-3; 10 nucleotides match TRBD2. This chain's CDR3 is CASSQSTRASGRSDTQYF. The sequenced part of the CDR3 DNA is TGCGCCAGCAGCCAATCGACGAGGGCTAGCGGGAGATCAGATACG.